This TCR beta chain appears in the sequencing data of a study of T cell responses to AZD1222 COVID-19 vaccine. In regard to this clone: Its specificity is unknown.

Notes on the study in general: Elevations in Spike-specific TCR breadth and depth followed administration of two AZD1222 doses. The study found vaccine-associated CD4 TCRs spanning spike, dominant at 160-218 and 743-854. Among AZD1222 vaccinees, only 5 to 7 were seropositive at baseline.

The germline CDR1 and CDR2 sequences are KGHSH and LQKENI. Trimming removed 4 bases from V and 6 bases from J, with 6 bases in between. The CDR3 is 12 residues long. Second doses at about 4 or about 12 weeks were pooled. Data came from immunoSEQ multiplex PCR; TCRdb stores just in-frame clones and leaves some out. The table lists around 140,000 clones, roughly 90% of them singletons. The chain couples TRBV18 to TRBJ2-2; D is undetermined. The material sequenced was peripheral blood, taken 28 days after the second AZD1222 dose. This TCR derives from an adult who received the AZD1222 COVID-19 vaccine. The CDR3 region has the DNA TGTGCCAGCTCACTAAGGGCCGGGGAGCTGTTTTTT. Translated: CASSLRAGELFF. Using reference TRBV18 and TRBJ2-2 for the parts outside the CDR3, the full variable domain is NAGVMQNPRHLVRRRGQEARLRCSPMKGHSHVYWYRQLPEEGLKFMVYLQKENIIDESGMPKERFSAEFPKEGPSILRIQQVVRGDSAAYFCASSLRAGELFFGEGSRLTVL.